The rows below give T cell receptor beta chains drawn from one sample of a study of metastatic and nonmetastatic thyroid tumors. TCRdb re-analyzed the PCR reads through MiXCR. The table lists fewer than 20,000 clones, under 25% of them singletons, with approximately 17% in the top ten. Source material: tumor tissue. Source of these receptors: a female donor with papillary thyroid cancer or a benign thyroid nodule (not recorded which). Some clones in this sample may be carry-over from other donors' samples. CDR3s include the opening cysteine and the closing phenylalanine or tryptophan. A D gene is named only where the DNA matches it firmly. Expanded clones are given a class, and other clones once, few, many or no size at all.

many,TRBV20-1,TRBD1,TRBJ2-1,TGCAGTGCGAATGGACAGGGAGCGATGGTTGAGCAGTTCTTC,CSANGQGAMVEQFF
.,TRBV5-6,.,TRBJ1-2,TGTGCCAGCAGCGCCGGGACACTCTTTAACTATGGCTACACCTTC,CASSAGTLFNYGYTF
medium-sized,TRBV19,.,TRBJ1-2,TGTGCCAGTAGTTGGGGACCAGCTAACTATGGCTACACCTTC,CASSWGPANYGYTF
.,TRBV5-1,.,TRBJ2-6,TGCGCCAGCAGCTTAACGGCAGGGAACTCTGGGGCCAACGTCCTGACTTTC,CASSLTAGNSGANVLTF
many,TRBV5-8,TRBD1,TRBJ1-2,TGTGCCAGCAGTCCAGGGACAGCCTATGGCTACACCTTC,CASSPGTAYGYTF
.,TRBV20-1,.,TRBJ2-7,TGCAGTGCGGACAGAGGGGGCTCCTACGAGCAGTACTTC,CSADRGGSYEQYF
few,TRBV2,.,TRBJ1-5,TGTGCCAGCAGACGACGGGACGGGGACAATCAGCCCCAGCATTTT,CASRRRDGDNQPQHF
many,TRBV2,.,TRBJ2-1,TGTGCCAGCAGTGAAGGGGGTTATCCTGAGCAGTTCTTC,CASSEGGYPEQFF
many,TRBV4-2,.,TRBJ2-3,TGTGCCAGCAGCCAAGATACGGGGAGCACAGATACGCAGTATTTT,CASSQDTGSTDTQYF
medium-sized,TRBV6-5,.,TRBJ1-2,TGTGCCAGCAGTTATGGGGGTAACTATGGCTACACCTTC,CASSYGGNYGYTF
many,TRBV20-1,.,TRBJ2-4,TGCAGTGCCCTCGAAACAGCCAAAAACATTCAGTACTTC,CSALETAKNIQYF
many,TRBV7-3,.,TRBJ2-2,TGTGCCAGCAGCCCCAGTTGGGCCGGGGAGCTGTTTTTT,CASSPSWAGELFF
many,TRBV7-9,.,TRBJ2-1,TGTGCCAGCAGCTTAGCGGAGGGGTATTTCTTCTTC,CASSLAEGYFFF
many,TRBV6-2/TRBV6-3,TRBD1,TRBJ2-2,TGTGCCAGCAGTTACGGGACAGACACCGGGGAGCTGTTTTTT,CASSYGTDTGELFF
many,TRBV12-3/TRBV12-4,.,TRBJ1-1,TGTGCCAGCAGTTTGTGGCAGGGCGTAGGCACTGAAGCTTTCTTT,CASSLWQGVGTEAFF
many,TRBV29-1,TRBD1,TRBJ1-1,TGCAGCGCCTCGATACAGGGGGCGCGGGAAGCTTTCTTT,CSASIQGAREAFF
few,TRBV6-1,.,TRBJ2-7,TGTGCCAGCAGCCCCGGGTGGGGAGCCACACACGAGCAGTACTTC,CASSPGWGATHEQYF
.,TRBV5-1,TRBD1,TRBJ2-2,TGCGCCAGCAGCTTGGCCGGGACAGGGGAAACCGGGGAGCTGTTTTTT,CASSLAGTGETGELFF
few,TRBV6-1,TRBD2,TRBJ2-7,TGTGCCAGCTCCCTGCTGGGCGGGAGAGGCGAGCAGTACTTC,CASSLLGGRGEQYF
.,TRBV5-1,.,TRBJ1-3,TGCGCCAGCAGCGACTACATAGGCTCTGGAAACACCATATATTTT,CASSDYIGSGNTIYF
few,TRBV28,.,TRBJ2-7,TGTGCCAGCCAGGCAGGACGCGAGCAGTACTTC,CASQAGREQYF
many,TRBV5-1,.,TRBJ1-2,TGCGCCAGCAGCATCGGACAGCCCTATGGCTACACCTTC,CASSIGQPYGYTF
.,TRBV19,.,TRBJ1-1,TGTGCCAGTTCAAAATCGGGGCGCGGAGTGAACACTGAAGCTTTCTTT,CASSKSGRGVNTEAFF
.,TRBV7-9,.,TRBJ1-2,TGTGCCAGCAGCTTAAGCTTGGGGGACATCCATGGCTACACCTTC,CASSLSLGDIHGYTF
.,TRBV27,.,TRBJ2-3,TGTGCCAGCATGTCGGAGGGGGGGTTGGGAGATACGCAGTATTTT,CASMSEGGLGDTQYF
many,TRBV12-3/TRBV12-4,.,TRBJ2-1,TGTGCCAGCAGTTTGGGCCGCCCCTACAATGAGCAGTTCTTC,CASSLGRPYNEQFF
many,TRBV7-2,.,TRBJ2-3,TGTGCCAGCAGCTTCGACAGTAGCACAGATACGCAGTATTTT,CASSFDSSTDTQYF
many,TRBV10-2,TRBD1,TRBJ2-2,TGCGCCACAGACGGGACAGCGAACACCGGGGAGCTGTTTTTT,CATDGTANTGELFF
many,TRBV9,TRBD2,TRBJ2-1,TGTGCCAGCAGCCCTCTCGTGGGAGGGGTCAATGAGCAGTTCTTC,CASSPLVGGVNEQFF
.,TRBV4-2,TRBD2,TRBJ2-7,TGTGCCAGCAGCCTTGGGACTAGTGCCTCCTACGAGCAGTACTTC,CASSLGTSASYEQYF